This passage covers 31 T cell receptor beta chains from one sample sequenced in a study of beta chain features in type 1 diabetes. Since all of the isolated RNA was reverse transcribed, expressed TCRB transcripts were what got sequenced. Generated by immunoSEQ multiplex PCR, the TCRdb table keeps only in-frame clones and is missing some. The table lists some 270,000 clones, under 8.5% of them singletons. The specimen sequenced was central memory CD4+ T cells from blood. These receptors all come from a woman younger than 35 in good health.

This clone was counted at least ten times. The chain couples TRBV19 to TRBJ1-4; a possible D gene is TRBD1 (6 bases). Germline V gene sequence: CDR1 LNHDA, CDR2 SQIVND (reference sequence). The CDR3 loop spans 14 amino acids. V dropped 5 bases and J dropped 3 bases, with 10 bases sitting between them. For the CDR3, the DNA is TGTGCCAGTAGTTTCTCAGGGGCTAATGAAAAACTGTTTTTT. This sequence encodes CASSFSGANEKLFF. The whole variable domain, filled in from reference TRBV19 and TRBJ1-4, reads DGGITQSPKYLFRKEGQNVTLSCEQNLNHDAMYWYRQDPGQGLRLIYYSQIVNDFQKGDIAEGYSVSREKKESFPLTVTSAQKNPTAFYLCASSFSGANEKLFFGSGTQLSVL.

Here the CDR3 reads CACRLVGTQYF. Written as DNA, the CDR3 is TGTGCCTGCCGACTAGTCGGTACGCAGTATTTT. The chain is built from TRBV30 and TRBJ2-3; D possibly corresponds to TRBD2 (6 bases). Germline assignment: CDR1 GTSNPN and CDR2 SVGIG (reference sequence). This CDR3 has 11 amino acids. Deletions cut 6 bases from V and 8 bases from J, with 12 bases between.

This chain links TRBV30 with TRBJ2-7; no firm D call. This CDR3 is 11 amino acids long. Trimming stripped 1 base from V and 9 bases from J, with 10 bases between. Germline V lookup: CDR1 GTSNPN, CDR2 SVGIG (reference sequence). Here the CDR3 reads CAWSGLDAQYF. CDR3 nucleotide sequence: TGTGCCTGGAGTGGTCTAGACGCGCAGTACTTC.

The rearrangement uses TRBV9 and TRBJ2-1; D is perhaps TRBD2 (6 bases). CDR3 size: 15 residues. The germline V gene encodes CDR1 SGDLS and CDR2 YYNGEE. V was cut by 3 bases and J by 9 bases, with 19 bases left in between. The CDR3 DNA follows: TGTGCCAGCAGCGGTTTGGACTACAGAACGAGTGAGCAGTTCTTC. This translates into CASSGLDYRTSEQFF.

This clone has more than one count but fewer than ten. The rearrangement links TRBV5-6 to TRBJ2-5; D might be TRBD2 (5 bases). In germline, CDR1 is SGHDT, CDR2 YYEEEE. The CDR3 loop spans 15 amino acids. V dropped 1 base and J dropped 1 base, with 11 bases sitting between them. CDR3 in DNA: TGTGCCAGCAGCTTGATAGCGCCAGGCCAAGAGACCCAGTACTTC. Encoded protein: CASSLIAPGQETQYF.

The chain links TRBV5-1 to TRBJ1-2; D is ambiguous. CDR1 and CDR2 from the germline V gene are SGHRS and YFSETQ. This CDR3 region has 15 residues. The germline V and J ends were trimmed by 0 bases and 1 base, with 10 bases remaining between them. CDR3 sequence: CASSLGAADNYGYTF. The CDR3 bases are TGCGCCAGCAGCTTGGGGGCAGCGGATAACTATGGCTACACCTTC.

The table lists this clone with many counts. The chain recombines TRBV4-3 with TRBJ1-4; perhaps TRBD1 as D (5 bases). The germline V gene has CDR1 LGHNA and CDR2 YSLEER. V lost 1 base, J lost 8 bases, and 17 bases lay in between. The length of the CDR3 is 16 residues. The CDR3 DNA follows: TGCGCCAGCAGCCAAGGACCCGGGACGGGGGGGGAAAAACTGTTTTTT. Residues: CASSQGPGTGGEKLFF.

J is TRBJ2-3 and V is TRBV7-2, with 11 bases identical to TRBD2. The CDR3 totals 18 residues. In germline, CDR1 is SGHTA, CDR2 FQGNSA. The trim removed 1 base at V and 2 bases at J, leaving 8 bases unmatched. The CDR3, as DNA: TGTGCCAGCAGCTTAGGAGGGCTAGCGGGGGGTGTCACAGATACGCAGTATTTT. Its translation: CASSLGGLAGGVTDTQYF.

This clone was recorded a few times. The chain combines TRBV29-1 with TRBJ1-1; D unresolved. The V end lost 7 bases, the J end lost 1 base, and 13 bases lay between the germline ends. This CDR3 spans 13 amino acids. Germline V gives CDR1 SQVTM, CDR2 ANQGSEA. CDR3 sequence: CSAYSGTNTEAFF. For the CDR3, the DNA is TGCAGCGCCTACTCAGGCACGAACACTGAAGCTTTCTTT.

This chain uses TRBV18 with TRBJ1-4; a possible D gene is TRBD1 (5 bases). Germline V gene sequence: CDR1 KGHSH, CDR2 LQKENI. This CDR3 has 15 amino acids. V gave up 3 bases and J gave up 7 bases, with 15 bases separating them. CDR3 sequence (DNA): TGTGCCAGCTCACCGGGGGACCTAAGGGGTGAAAAACTGTTTTTT. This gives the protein CASSPGDLRGEKLFF.

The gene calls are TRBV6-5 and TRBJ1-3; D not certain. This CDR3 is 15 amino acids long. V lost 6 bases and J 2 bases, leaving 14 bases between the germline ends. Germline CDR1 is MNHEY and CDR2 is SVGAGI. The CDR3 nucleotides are TGTGCCAGCAGACCCCGGGCTGGGACTGGAAACACCATATATTTT. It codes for CASRPRAGTGNTIYF.

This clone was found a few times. CDR3 protein: CASLNGLAGVYEQYF. Written as DNA, the CDR3 is TGTGCCAGCCTAAACGGGCTAGCGGGAGTCTACGAGCAGTACTTC. This sequence joins TRBV18 and TRBJ2-7, with TRBD2 matching 10 bases. The trim removed 8 bases at V and 3 bases at J, leaving 10 bases unmatched. The CDR3 runs 15 residues. Germline V gene sequence: CDR1 KGHSH, CDR2 LQKENI. Together with reference TRBV18 and TRBJ2-7, the CDR3 gives the full variable domain: NAGVMQNPRHLVRRRGQEARLRCSPMKGHSHVYWYRQLPEEGLKFMVYLQKENIIDESGMPKERFSAEFPKEGPSILRIQQVVRGDSAAYFCASLNGLAGVYEQYFGPGTRLTVT.

This CDR3 is CAWVFKSLLNTEAFF. CDR3 sequence (DNA): TGTGCCTGGGTATTTAAGAGTCTGTTGAACACTGAAGCTTTCTTT. The V and J genes are TRBV30 and TRBJ1-1, with unresolved D. Germline V gene lookup returns CDR1 GTSNPN and CDR2 SVGIG (reference sequence). Trimming took off 5 bases at V and 0 bases at J, with 16 bases between the two ends. The CDR3 runs to 15 residues. Complete variable domain (other parts from reference TRBV30 and TRBJ1-1): SQTIHQWPATLVQPVGSPLSLECTVEGTSNPNLYWYRQAAGRGLQLLFYSVGIGQISSEVPQNLSASRPQDRQFILSSKKLLLSDSGFYLCAWVFKSLLNTEAFFGQGTRLTVV.

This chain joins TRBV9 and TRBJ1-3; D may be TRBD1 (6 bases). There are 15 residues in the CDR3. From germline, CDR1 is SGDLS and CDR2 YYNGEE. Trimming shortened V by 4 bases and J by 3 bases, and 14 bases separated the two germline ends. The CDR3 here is CASSSQQGGGNTIYF. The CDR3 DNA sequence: TGTGCCAGCAGCTCACAACAGGGTGGTGGAAACACCATATATTTT.

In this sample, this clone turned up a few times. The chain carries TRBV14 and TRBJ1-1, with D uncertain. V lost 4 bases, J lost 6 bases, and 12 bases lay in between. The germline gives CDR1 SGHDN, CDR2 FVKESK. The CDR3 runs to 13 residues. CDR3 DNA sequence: TGTGCCAGCAGCCGGACCCAGTCCCCTGAAGCTTTCTTT. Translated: CASSRTQSPEAFF.

CDR3 amino acids: CACSWGVPPGEQYF. CDR3 coding DNA: TGTGCCTGTTCCTGGGGAGTCCCTCCTGGTGAGCAGTACTTC. The chain is built from TRBV30 and TRBJ2-7; a possible D gene is TRBD2 (5 bases). Germline lookup yields CDR1 GTSNPN and CDR2 SVGIG (reference sequence). This CDR3 has 14 residues. The germline V and J ends were trimmed by 6 bases and 7 bases, with 22 bases remaining between them. Full variable domain (rest looked up from reference TRBV30 and TRBJ2-7): SQTIHQWPATLVQPVGSPLSLECTVEGTSNPNLYWYRQAAGRGLQLLFYSVGIGQISSEVPQNLSASRPQDRQFILSSKKLLLSDSGFYLCACSWGVPPGEQYFGPGTRLTVT.

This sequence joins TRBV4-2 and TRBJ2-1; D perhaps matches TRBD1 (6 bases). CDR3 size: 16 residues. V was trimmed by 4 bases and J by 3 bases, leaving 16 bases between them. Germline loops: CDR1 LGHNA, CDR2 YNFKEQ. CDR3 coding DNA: TGTGCCAGCAGCCGAGGGACACGCGATTTCTACAATGAGCAGTTCTTC. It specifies CASSRGTRDFYNEQFF.

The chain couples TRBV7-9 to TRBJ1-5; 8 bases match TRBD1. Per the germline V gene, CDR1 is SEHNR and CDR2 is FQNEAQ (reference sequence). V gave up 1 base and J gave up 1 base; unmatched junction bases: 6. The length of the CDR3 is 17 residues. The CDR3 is CASSLGSGTGSNQPQHF. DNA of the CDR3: TGTGCCAGCAGCTTAGGGTCCGGGACAGGAAGCAATCAGCCCCAGCATTTT. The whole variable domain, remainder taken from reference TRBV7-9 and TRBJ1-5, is DTGVSQNPRHKITKRGQNVTFRCDPISEHNRLYWYRQTLGQGPEFLTYFQNEAQLEKSRLLSDRFSAERPKGSFSTLEIQRTEQGDSAMYLCASSLGSGTGSNQPQHFGDGTRLSIL.

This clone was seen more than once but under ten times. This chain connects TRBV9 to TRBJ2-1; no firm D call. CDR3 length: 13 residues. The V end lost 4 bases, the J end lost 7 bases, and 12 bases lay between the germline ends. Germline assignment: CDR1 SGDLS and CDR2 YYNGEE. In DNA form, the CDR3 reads TGTGCCAGCAGCCCCATCAGCCTGAATGAGCAGTTCTTC. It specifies CASSPISLNEQFF.

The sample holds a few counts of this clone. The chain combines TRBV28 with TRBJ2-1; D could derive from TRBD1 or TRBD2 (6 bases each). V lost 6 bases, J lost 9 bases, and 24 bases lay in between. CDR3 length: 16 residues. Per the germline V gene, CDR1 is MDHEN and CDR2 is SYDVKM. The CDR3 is CASSFPERGAEGEQFF. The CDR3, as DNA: TGTGCCAGCAGCTTCCCAGAGAGGGGGGCCGAGGGTGAGCAGTTCTTC.

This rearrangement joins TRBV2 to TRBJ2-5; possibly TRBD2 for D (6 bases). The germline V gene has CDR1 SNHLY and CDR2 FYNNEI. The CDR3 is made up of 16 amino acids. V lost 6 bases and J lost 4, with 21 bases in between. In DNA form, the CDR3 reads TGTGCCAGCAGAAGATCCGGGACTCCTGCCCTAGAGACCCAGTACTTC. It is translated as CASRRSGTPALETQYF.

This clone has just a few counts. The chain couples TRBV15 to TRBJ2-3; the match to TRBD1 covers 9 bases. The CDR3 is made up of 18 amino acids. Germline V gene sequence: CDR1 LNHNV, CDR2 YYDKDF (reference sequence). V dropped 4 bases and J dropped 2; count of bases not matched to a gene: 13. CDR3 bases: TGTGCCACCAGCACCAAATTCCGGACAGGGGTTTTCACAGATACGCAGTATTTT. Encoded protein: CATSTKFRTGVFTDTQYF.

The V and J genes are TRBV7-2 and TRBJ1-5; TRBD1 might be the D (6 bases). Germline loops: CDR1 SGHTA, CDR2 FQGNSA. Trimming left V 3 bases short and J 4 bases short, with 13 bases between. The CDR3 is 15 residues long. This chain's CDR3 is CASSFGRGENQPQHF. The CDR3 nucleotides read TGTGCCAGCAGCTTTGGCAGGGGCGAGAATCAGCCCCAGCATTTT.

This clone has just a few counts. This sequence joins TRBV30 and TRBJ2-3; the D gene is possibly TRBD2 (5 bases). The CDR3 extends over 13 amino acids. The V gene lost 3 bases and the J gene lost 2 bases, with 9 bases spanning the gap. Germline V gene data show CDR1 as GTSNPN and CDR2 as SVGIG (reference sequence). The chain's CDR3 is CAWSREYTDTQYF. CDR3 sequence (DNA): TGTGCCTGGAGCCGGGAATACACAGATACGCAGTATTTT.

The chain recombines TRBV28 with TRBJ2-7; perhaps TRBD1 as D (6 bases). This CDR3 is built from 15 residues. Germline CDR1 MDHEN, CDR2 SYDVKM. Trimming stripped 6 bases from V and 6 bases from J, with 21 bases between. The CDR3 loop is CASSRTGIRRAEQYV. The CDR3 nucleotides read TGTGCCAGCAGCCGAACAGGGATTCGACGTGCCGAGCAGTACGTC.

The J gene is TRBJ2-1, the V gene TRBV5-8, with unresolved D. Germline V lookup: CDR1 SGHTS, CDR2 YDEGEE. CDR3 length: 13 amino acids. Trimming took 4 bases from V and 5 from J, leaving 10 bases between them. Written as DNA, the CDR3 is TGTGCCAGCAGCCTACGGGTTAACAATGAGCAGTTCTTC. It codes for CASSLRVNNEQFF.

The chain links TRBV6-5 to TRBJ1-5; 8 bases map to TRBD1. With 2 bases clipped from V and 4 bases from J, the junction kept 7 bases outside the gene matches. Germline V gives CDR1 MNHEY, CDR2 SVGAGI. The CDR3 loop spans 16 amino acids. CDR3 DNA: TGTGCCAGCAGTTACCGAGGACAGGGAGGGAATCAGCCCCAGCATTTT. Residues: CASSYRGQGGNQPQHF.

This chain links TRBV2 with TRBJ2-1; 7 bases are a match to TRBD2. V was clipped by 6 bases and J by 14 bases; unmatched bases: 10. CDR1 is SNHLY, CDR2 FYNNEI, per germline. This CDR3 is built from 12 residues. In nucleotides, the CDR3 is TGTGCCAGCAGGGGGAGGGGCGGGAGTGAGTTCTTC. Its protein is CASRGRGGSEFF.

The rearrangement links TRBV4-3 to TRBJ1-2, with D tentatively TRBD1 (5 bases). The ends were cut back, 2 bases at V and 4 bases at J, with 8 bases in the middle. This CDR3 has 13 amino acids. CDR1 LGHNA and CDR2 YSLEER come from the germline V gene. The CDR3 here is CASSQSGLYGYTF. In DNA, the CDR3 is TGCGCCAGCAGCCAATCAGGGCTCTATGGCTACACCTTC.

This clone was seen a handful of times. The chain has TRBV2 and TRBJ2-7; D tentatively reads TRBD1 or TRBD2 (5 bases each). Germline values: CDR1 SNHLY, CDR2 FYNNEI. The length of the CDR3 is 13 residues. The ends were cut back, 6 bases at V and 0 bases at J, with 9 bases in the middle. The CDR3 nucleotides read TGTGCCAGCAGCCTGGGACGCTCCTACGAGCAGTACGTC. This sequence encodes CASSLGRSYEQYV.

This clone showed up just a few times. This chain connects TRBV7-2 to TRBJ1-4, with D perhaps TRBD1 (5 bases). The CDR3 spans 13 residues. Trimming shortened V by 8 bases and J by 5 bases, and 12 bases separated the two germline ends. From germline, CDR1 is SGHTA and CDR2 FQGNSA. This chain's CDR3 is CASAWGMNEKLFF. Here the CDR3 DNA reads TGTGCCAGCGCTTGGGGGATGAATGAAAAACTGTTTTTT.